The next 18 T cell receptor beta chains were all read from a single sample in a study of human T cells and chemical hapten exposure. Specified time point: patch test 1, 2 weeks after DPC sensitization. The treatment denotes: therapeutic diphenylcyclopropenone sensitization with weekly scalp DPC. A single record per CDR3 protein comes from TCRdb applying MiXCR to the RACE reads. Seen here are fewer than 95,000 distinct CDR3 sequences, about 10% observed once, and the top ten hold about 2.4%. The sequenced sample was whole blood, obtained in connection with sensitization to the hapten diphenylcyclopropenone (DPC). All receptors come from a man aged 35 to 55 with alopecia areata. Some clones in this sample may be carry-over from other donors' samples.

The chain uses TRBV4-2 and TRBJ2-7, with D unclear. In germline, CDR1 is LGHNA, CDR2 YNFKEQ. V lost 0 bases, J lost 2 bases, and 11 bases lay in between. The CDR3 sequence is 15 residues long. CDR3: CASSQEPTPTYEQYV. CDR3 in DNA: TGTGCCAGCAGCCAAGAACCGACACCAACCTACGAGCAGTACGTC.

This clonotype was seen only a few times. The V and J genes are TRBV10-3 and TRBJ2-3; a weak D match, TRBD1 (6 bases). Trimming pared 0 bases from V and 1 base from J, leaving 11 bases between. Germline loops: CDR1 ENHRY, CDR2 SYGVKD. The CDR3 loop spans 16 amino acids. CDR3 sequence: CAISESGAARTDTQYF. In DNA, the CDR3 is TGTGCCATCAGTGAGTCGGGGGCGGCCCGCACAGATACGCAGTATTTT.

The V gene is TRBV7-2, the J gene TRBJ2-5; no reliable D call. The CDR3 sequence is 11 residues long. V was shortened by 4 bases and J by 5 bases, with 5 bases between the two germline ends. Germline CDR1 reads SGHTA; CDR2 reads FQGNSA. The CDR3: CASSSEETQYF. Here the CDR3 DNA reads TGTGCCAGCAGCTCGGAGGAGACCCAGTACTTC.

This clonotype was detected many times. Here the CDR3 reads CASSDVGWLNTEAFF. The CDR3 region has the DNA TGTGCCAGCAGTGACGTAGGATGGCTGAACACTGAAGCTTTCTTT. The chain is built from TRBV6-1 and TRBJ1-1; the D is unclear. This CDR3 comprises 15 residues. CDR1 is MNHNS, CDR2 SASEGT, per germline. V was pared by 3 bases and J by 0 bases, with 11 bases between.

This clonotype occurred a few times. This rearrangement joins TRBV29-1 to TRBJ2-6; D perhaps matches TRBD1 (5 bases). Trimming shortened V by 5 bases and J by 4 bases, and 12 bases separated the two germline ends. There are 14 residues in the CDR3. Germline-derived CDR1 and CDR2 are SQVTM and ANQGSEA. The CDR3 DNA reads TGCAGCGTTTGGGGCCTCATGGGGGCCAACGTCCTGACTTTC. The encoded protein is CSVWGLMGANVLTF.

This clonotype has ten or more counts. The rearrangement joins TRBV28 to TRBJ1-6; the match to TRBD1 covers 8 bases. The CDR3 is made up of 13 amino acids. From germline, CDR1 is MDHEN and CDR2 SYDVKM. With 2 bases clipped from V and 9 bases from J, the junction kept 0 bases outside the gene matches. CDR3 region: CASSLQGASPLHF. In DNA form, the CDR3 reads TGTGCCAGCAGTTTACAGGGGGCTTCACCCCTCCACTTT.

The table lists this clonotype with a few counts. In DNA form, the CDR3 reads TGTGCCAGCAGTCTCAATAACAGGGCGGACGAGCAGTACTTC. Its translation: CASSLNNRADEQYF. The chain joins TRBV7-9 to TRBJ2-7; TRBD1 might be the D (6 bases). Germline assignment: CDR1 SEHNR and CDR2 FQNEAQ (reference sequence). V shed 6 bases and J shed 5 bases, with 17 bases lying between them. There are 14 residues in the CDR3.

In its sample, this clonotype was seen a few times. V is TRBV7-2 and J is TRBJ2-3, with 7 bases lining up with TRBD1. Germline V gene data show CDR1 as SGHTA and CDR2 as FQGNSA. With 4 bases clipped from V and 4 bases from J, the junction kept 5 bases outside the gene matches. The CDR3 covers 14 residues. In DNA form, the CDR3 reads TGTGCCAGCAGCTCGGACAGGCTAGCAGATACGCAGTATTTT. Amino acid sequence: CASSSDRLADTQYF.

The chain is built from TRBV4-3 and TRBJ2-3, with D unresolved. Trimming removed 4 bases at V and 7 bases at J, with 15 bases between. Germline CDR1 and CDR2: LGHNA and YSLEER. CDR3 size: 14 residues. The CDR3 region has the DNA TGCGCCAGCAGCCCGTCATATCAAGACAATACGCAGTATTTT. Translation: CASSPSYQDNTQYF.

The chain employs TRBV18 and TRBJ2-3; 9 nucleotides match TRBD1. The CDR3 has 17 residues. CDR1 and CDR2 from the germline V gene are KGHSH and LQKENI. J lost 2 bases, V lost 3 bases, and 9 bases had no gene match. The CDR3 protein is CASSPLRGTGPTDTQYF. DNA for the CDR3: TGTGCCAGCTCACCTTTAAGAGGGACAGGGCCCACAGATACGCAGTATTTT.

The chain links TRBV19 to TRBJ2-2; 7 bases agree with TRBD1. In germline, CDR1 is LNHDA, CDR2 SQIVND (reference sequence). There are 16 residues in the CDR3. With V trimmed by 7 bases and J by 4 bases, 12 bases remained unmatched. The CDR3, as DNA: TGTGCCAGTAATCCGGACAGGACCTCGAGCACCGGGGAGCTGTTTTTT. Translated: CASNPDRTSSTGELFF.

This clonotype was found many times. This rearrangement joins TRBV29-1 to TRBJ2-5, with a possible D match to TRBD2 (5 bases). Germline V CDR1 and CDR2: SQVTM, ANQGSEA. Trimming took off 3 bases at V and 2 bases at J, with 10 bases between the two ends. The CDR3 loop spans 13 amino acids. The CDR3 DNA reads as TGCAGCGTTGACCACAGCGGACAAGAGACCCAGTACTTC. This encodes CSVDHSGQETQYF.

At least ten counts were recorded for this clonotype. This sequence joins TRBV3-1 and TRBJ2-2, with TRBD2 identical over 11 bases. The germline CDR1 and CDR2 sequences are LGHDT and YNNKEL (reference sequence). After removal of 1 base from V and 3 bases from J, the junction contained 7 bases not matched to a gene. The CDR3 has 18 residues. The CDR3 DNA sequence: TGTGCCAGCAGCCAAGGTTCTAGCGGGAGGACTTACACCGGGGAGCTGTTTTTT. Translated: CASSQGSSGRTYTGELFF.

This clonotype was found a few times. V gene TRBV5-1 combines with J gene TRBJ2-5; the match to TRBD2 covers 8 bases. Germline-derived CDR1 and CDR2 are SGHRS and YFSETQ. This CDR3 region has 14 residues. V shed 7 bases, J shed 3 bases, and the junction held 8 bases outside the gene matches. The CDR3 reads CASSDPAGEETQYF. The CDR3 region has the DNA TGCGCCAGCTCCGACCCAGCGGGAGAAGAGACCCAGTACTTC.

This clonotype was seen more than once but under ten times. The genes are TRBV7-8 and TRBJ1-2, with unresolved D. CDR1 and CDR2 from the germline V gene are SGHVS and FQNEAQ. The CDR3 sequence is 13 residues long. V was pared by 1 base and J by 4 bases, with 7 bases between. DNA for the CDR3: TGTGCCAGCAGCTTAGGTCTATCCTATGGCTACACCTTC. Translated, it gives CASSLGLSYGYTF.

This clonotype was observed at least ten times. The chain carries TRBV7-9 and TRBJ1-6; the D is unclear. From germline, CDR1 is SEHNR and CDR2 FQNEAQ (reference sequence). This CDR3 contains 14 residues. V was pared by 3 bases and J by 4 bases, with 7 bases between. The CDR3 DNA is TGTGCCAGCAGCTTGGAACAGTATAATTCACCCCTCCACTTT. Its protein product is CASSLEQYNSPLHF.

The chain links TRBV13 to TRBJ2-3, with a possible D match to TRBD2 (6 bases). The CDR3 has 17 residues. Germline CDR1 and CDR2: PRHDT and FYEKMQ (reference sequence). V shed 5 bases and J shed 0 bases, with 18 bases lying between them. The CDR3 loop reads CASSGPRGIPSTDTQYF. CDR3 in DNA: TGTGCCAGCAGCGGGCCGCGGGGAATTCCTAGCACAGATACGCAGTATTTT.

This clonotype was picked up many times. The DNA of the CDR3 is TGTGCCTCGGCGGGACTAGCAAGTGGGGCTGAGCAGTTCTTC. As protein: CASAGLASGAEQFF. The chain joins TRBV30 to TRBJ2-1, with 9 bases identical to TRBD2. J gave up 9 bases and V 7 bases, and 13 bases lay outside the gene matches. The CDR3 spans 14 residues. Per the germline V gene, CDR1 is GTSNPN and CDR2 is SVGIG (reference sequence).